This T cell receptor (beta chain) was captured by sequencing in a study of control samples from healthy donors and cancer patients. This CDR3 has 11 amino acids. Germline V gene data show CDR1 as MNHEY and CDR2 as SVGEGT. The V gene lost 5 bases and the J gene lost 5 bases, with 6 bases spanning the gap. Comment on this clone: This sample includes further DNA sequences coding for the same CDR3.

The data were produced by immunoSEQ multiplex PCR, yet TCRdb's version contains in-frame clones alone and is incomplete. The sample consists of roughly 170,000 clones, 85% to 95% of them appearing once. The chain joins TRBV6-2 or TRBV6-3 to TRBJ2-5; D is possibly TRBD2 (5 bases). Material for sequencing was blood. This sequence was found in a woman between 18 and 30 years old in good health. The CDR3 sequence: CASSTGETQYF. CDR3 DNA: TGTGCCAGCAGTACGGGGGAGACCCAGTACTTC.